This T cell receptor beta chain was sequenced during a study of blood T cell repertoires in COVID-19. Some clones are missing from TCRdb's copy, which holds only in-frame ones; the method was immunoSEQ multiplex PCR. The repertoire holds approximately 350,000 clones, with 87% as singletons. From germline, CDR1 is LNHDA and CDR2 SQIVND (reference sequence). Trimming removed 3 bases from V and 3 bases from J, with 10 bases in between. The CDR3 is 14 residues long. This TCR was recovered from a woman aged 50 to 65 with COVID-19, enrolled during active disease. The sequencing input was peripheral blood. The V and J genes are TRBV19 and TRBJ2-3, with TRBD1 as a possible D gene (5 bases). As DNA, the CDR3 is TGTGCCAGTAGTATCCCGGCAGGGACAGATACGCAGTATTTT. Its protein product is CASSIPAGTDTQYF.